This section outlines one T cell receptor beta chain sequence together with its context. No antigen is known for it. Libraries of TRB cDNA were made by 5' RACE and carried UMIs. From its re-call of the 5' RACE reads, TCRdb lists each CDR3 protein once, without DNA. The data include about 150,000 distinct CDR3 sequences; the top ten clones carry around 0.28%. The CDR3 extends over 12 amino acids. The germline V gene encodes CDR1 MNHEY and CDR2 SMNVEV (reference sequence). This specimen belongs to a study of CXCR3-negative and CXCR3-positive naive CD8 T cells. Whole-study context: Total TRB output reached about 150 million reads, about 1.5 +/- 0.3 million per library.

Study findings and constraints: Compared with CXCR3-negative naive cells, CXCR3-positive naive cells showed more hydrophobic TRB CDR3s. Similar TRBV-TRBJ usage was seen in naive cells (both CXCR3-negative and CXCR3-positive), but memory cells differed. Partially decreased CXCR3 expression was recorded after cryopreservation, and fresh PBMCs were used in most assays. TCR interaction strength was inferred from TRB CDR3 physicochemistry, as CD5 matched across naive subsets.

Sequencing used naive CXCR3+ CD8+ T cells from blood. The subset denotes: CD45RO-CCR7+CD27+CD95- naive CD8+ T cells expressing CXCR3 (TNR3+). V gene TRBV27 combines with J gene TRBJ1-1; TCRdb outputs TRBD1, but without DNA this stays unchecked. This clonotype originated in a human donor in good health. Some clones in this sample may be carry-over from other donors' samples. CDR3: CASRTGVTEAFF.